This T cell receptor (beta chain) derives from a study of beta chain features in type 1 diabetes. The entirety of the isolated RNA underwent reverse transcription, so expressed TCRB transcripts were sequenced. Mean read depth for naive, central memory and regulatory T cell samples was around 3.5 million reads. Sequencing used immunoSEQ multiplex PCR; TCRdb keeps in-frame clones, though not all of them. The sample contains approximately 170,000 clones, over 6% of which appear only once. Study-level findings and limits: Shortening of TCRB CDR3s, moderate but significant, appeared in all four CD4+ subsets of Type 1 diabetes patients. Patients' naive, central memory and regulatory TCRB repertoires appeared more alike than those of healthy donors.

In this sample, this clone turned up many times. The antigen is not known. CDR1 and CDR2 (germline): SQVTM, ANQGSEA. The length of the CDR3 is 13 residues. V was cut by 3 bases and J by 3 bases, with 10 bases left in between. Specimen: central memory CD4+ T cells from blood. J is TRBJ2-3 and V is TRBV29-1; possibly TRBD1 for D (6 bases). The clonotype comes from a man in his late teens or twenties with type 1 diabetes. As DNA, the CDR3 is TGCAGCGTTGACGAAGGGGGAACAGATACGCAGTATTTT. Its translation is CSVDEGGTDTQYF.